One sample yielded the 31 T cell receptor beta chains listed below, sequenced in a study of cytomegalovirus exposure and HLA in healthy donors. 60 Vbeta and 13 Jbeta primers were used in PCR. The protocol was immunoSEQ multiplex PCR, while the TCRdb copy is restricted to in-frame clones and leaves out a portion. The sample contains 100,000 to 150,000 clones, roughly 80% of which appear only once. Sequenced sample: PBMCs. The receptors originated from a man aged 30-40 years in good health and CMV-seropositive.

This rearrangement joins TRBV2 to TRBJ2-7; D is undetermined. This CDR3 has 13 amino acids. Germline V lookup: CDR1 SNHLY, CDR2 FYNNEI. Trimming shortened V by 6 bases and J by 6 bases, and 15 bases separated the two germline ends. CDR3 coding DNA: TGTGCCAGCAGAGATATAGACATAGTCGAGCAGTACTTC. Translation: CASRDIDIVEQYF.

The J gene is TRBJ2-3, the V gene TRBV2; 9 bases fit TRBD2. CDR3 length: 17 amino acids. The junction had 16 bases not matched to a gene; V was cut back by 7 bases and J by 5 bases. Germline loops: CDR1 SNHLY, CDR2 FYNNEI. The CDR3 DNA is TGTGCCAGCACTGACCTTTTAATGGCGGGAGGGGTAGATACGCAGTATTTT. It encodes CASTDLLMAGGVDTQYF.

V gene TRBV11-2 combines with J gene TRBJ2-1, with 7 bases identical to TRBD1. The CDR3 is 12 residues long. Germline values: CDR1 SGHAT, CDR2 FQNNGV. V trimming: 2 bases; J trimming: 12 bases; junction bases outside the gene matches: 4. CDR3 coding DNA: TGTGCCAGCAGCTTAAGACAGGGCCCGCAGTTCTTC. Its translation is CASSLRQGPQFF.

The chain combines TRBV4-1 with TRBJ2-7; possible D gene TRBD2, 5 bases. The CDR3 extends over 14 amino acids. The V gene lost 1 base and the J gene lost 2 bases, with 9 bases spanning the gap. Germline V lookup: CDR1 MGHRA, CDR2 YSYEKL. The CDR3 region is CASSQAGNTYEQYF. The CDR3 nucleotides read TGCGCCAGCAGCCAAGCGGGGAATACCTACGAGCAGTACTTC.

The chain employs TRBV6-1 and TRBJ2-7; 10 bases fit TRBD1. This CDR3 comprises 14 residues. Germline CDR1 reads MNHNS; CDR2 reads SASEGT. The V segment lost 2 bases and the J segment 6 bases; nucleotides outside the gene matches: 4. The DNA of the CDR3 is TGTGCCAGCAGTGAAAAAGGGACAGGGGCCGAGCAGTACTTC. This encodes CASSEKGTGAEQYF.

This clone was detected only once. The chain carries TRBV4-2 and TRBJ2-5; 7 nucleotides align to TRBD2. The V gene's germline CDR1 is LGHNA and CDR2 YNFKEQ. J gave up 5 bases and V 3 bases, and 9 bases lay outside the gene matches. The CDR3 runs to 15 residues. CDR3 DNA sequence: TGTGCCAGCAGCCATGAAGCGGGATCGGAGGAGACCCAGTACTTC. This gives the protein CASSHEAGSEETQYF.

This clone appeared a single time. The rearrangement joins TRBV19 to TRBJ1-1; 8 bases agree with TRBD1. The germline V gene encodes CDR1 LNHDA and CDR2 SQIVND (reference sequence). V lost 1 base to trimming and J lost 8 bases; unmatched junction nucleotides: 3. The CDR3 spans 13 residues. The CDR3 sequence: CASSIAGDREAFF. The CDR3 DNA reads as TGTGCCAGTAGTATAGCCGGGGACAGGGAAGCTTTCTTT.

V and J are TRBV28 and TRBJ2-1; the match to TRBD2 covers 8 bases. V shed 5 bases, J shed 1 base, and the junction held 16 bases outside the gene matches. The CDR3 sequence is 19 residues long. Germline V gene data show CDR1 as MDHEN and CDR2 as SYDVKM. The CDR3 DNA is TGTGCCAGCAGTCCTGGGAACACTGGCGGGAGGTCATCCTACAATGAGCAGTTCTTC. Translated: CASSPGNTGGRSSYNEQFF.

The chain recombines TRBV27 with TRBJ1-4; D remains ambiguous. Germline V CDR1 and CDR2: MNHEY, SMNVEV (reference sequence). Trimming cost V 2 bases and J 0 bases, with 4 bases left between them. This CDR3 has 14 residues. The CDR3 region is CASSLTATNEKLFF. The CDR3 coding sequence is TGTGCCAGCAGTTTAACAGCAACTAATGAAAAACTGTTTTTT.

The chain couples TRBV7-9 to TRBJ2-5; possible D gene TRBD1, 6 bases. Germline V gene sequence: CDR1 SEHNR, CDR2 FQNEAQ (reference sequence). The CDR3 contains 14 residues. V lost 6 bases to trimming and J lost 5 bases, with 16 bases between them. CDR3 amino acids: CASRQGIVEETQYF. CDR3 sequence (DNA): TGTGCCAGCAGACAGGGAATCGTCGAGGAGACCCAGTACTTC.

This clone was observed a few times. The chain links TRBV29-1 to TRBJ2-1; maybe TRBD1 (5 bases). With 4 bases removed from V and 8 bases from J, the gap between germline ends came to 18 bases. The CDR3 covers 14 residues. Germline CDR1 is SQVTM and CDR2 is ANQGSEA. CDR3 nucleotides: TGCAGCGTTGCTTTCAGGGCGAGTACGGATGAGCAGTTCTTC. It yields the protein CSVAFRASTDEQFF.

This rearrangement joins TRBV9 to TRBJ2-1; 12 nucleotides agree with TRBD2. This CDR3 is 15 amino acids long. Germline CDR1 and CDR2: SGDLS and YYNGEE. The ends lost 4 bases at V and 12 bases at J; junction bases unmatched: 11. CDR3 coding DNA: TGTGCCAGCAGCCCGCGGACTAGCGGGACGTTGGGGCAGTTCTTC. Its translation: CASSPRTSGTLGQFF.

The chain links TRBV4-1 to TRBJ2-5; TRBD1 is a possible D gene (6 bases). The V end lost 0 bases, the J end lost 2 bases, and 19 bases lay between the germline ends. The germline V gene encodes CDR1 MGHRA and CDR2 YSYEKL. The CDR3 length is 18 residues. DNA of the CDR3: TGCGCCAGCAGCCAAGAGGGCGGAGAGGGGGTAAAGCAAGAGACCCAGTACTTC. Protein sequence: CASSQEGGEGVKQETQYF.

The chain combines TRBV2 with TRBJ2-7; 8 bases are a match to TRBD1. Germline V CDR1 and CDR2: SNHLY, FYNNEI. There are 14 residues in the CDR3. V was clipped by 1 base and J by 2 bases; unmatched bases: 1. The chain's CDR3 is CASSEGTGPYEQYF. The CDR3 DNA reads TGTGCCAGCAGTGAAGGGACAGGGCCCTACGAGCAGTACTTC.

This clone was observed a single time. The rearrangement links TRBV18 to TRBJ2-2; TRBD1 matches at 8 bases. J gave up 4 bases and V 5 bases, and 6 bases lay outside the gene matches. Per the germline V gene, CDR1 is KGHSH and CDR2 is LQKENI. The CDR3 loop spans 15 amino acids. This chain's CDR3 is CASSSDRDPTGELFF. CDR3 sequence (DNA): TGTGCCAGCTCATCGGACAGGGACCCCACCGGGGAGCTGTTTTTT.

The chain joins TRBV2 to TRBJ1-5; D is uncertain. The CDR3 totals 13 residues. V lost 7 bases and J lost 0, with 7 bases in between. Germline V gene lookup returns CDR1 SNHLY and CDR2 FYNNEI. In nucleotides, the CDR3 is TGTGCCAGCAACAGCTATAGCAATCAGCCCCAGCATTTT. Protein sequence: CASNSYSNQPQHF. Together with reference TRBV2 and TRBJ1-5, the CDR3 gives the full variable domain: EPEVTQTPSHQVTQMGQEVILRCVPISNHLYFYWYRQILGQKVEFLVSFYNNEISEKSEIFDDQFSVERPDGSNFTLKIRSTKLEDSAMYFCASNSYSNQPQHFGDGTRLSIL.

The rearrangement uses TRBV9 and TRBJ2-2; tentatively, D is TRBD2 (6 bases). The CDR3 contains 16 residues. V lost 4 bases and J 0 bases, leaving 13 bases between the germline ends. From germline, CDR1 is SGDLS and CDR2 YYNGEE. The CDR3 sequence is CASSLALASNTGELFF. The CDR3 DNA is TGTGCCAGCAGCCTCGCCCTAGCGTCGAACACCGGGGAGCTGTTTTTT.

V and J are TRBV6-5 and TRBJ1-2; possibly TRBD1 for D (6 bases). The ends were cut back, 2 bases at V and 4 bases at J, with 17 bases in the middle. The CDR3 runs to 16 residues. CDR1 MNHEY and CDR2 SVGAGI come from the germline V gene. CDR3 coding DNA: TGTGCCAGCAGTTACGGGCCGACAGGTTACCTCTATGGCTACACCTTC. It translates to CASSYGPTGYLYGYTF.

The chain is built from TRBV7-6 and TRBJ2-2; the match to TRBD1 covers 7 bases. The V gene end was trimmed by 4 bases and the J gene end by 6 bases; junction bases not matched to a gene: 8. The CDR3 runs 15 residues. CDR1 and CDR2 (germline): SGHVS, FNYEAQ. Here the CDR3 DNA reads TGTGCCAGCAGCTATAAATCGGACAGGTCCGGGGAGCTGTTTTTT. It specifies CASSYKSDRSGELFF.

This chain uses TRBV9 with TRBJ2-1; TRBD1 matches 12 bases. The CDR3 covers 15 residues. After removal of 2 bases from V and 6 bases from J, the junction contained 3 bases not matched to a gene. The germline V gene encodes CDR1 SGDLS and CDR2 YYNGEE. CDR3 amino acids: CASSVRDRGLNEQFF. CDR3 sequence (DNA): TGTGCCAGCAGCGTGCGGGACAGGGGGCTCAATGAGCAGTTCTTC.

CDR3 coding DNA: TGCGCCAGCAGCCTGACTCTAGCGGGAGGAAACACCGGGGAGCTGTTTTTT. Translating gives CASSLTLAGGNTGELFF. The chain couples TRBV5-1 to TRBJ2-2; 11 nucleotides agree with TRBD2. Germline V gene sequence: CDR1 SGHRS, CDR2 YFSETQ. There are 17 residues in the CDR3. V was clipped by 4 bases and J by 2 bases; unmatched bases: 7.

The V and J genes are TRBV6-6 and TRBJ1-1; TRBD1 matches 11 bases. Trimming took 2 bases from V and 6 from J; bases not matched to a gene: 5. The CDR3 extends over 15 amino acids. Germline CDR1 reads MNHNY; CDR2 reads SVGAGI (reference sequence). CDR3 in DNA: TGTGCCAGCAGTTACGCCCAGGACAGGGGGCCTGAAGCTTTCTTT. Protein product: CASSYAQDRGPEAFF.

The chain employs TRBV4-3 and TRBJ1-1; 8 bases match TRBD1. Germline V gives CDR1 LGHNA, CDR2 YSLEER. The V and J ends lost 1 base and 4 bases, in that order; junction bases with no gene match: 5. The CDR3 covers 15 residues. This CDR3 reads CASSQAETGATEAFF. The CDR3 nucleotides are TGCGCCAGCAGCCAAGCGGAGACAGGGGCCACTGAAGCTTTCTTT.

The rearrangement links TRBV10-1 to TRBJ2-7; 7 bases line up with TRBD2. Germline V gives CDR1 WNHNN, CDR2 SYGVQD (reference sequence). This CDR3 comprises 12 residues. J gave up 6 bases and V 4 bases, and 3 bases lay outside the gene matches. This CDR3 reads CASSGTSGEQYF. The CDR3 nucleotides are TGCGCCAGCAGTGGGACTAGTGGCGAGCAGTACTTC.

The chain links TRBV16 to TRBJ1-5; maybe TRBD1 (5 bases). The V gene lost 4 bases and the J gene lost 5 bases, with 15 bases spanning the gap. This CDR3 is built from 15 residues. CDR1 and CDR2 from the germline V gene are KGHSY and FQNENV. CDR3 amino acids: CASSPHGGIYQPQHF. The CDR3 DNA reads as TGTGCCAGCAGCCCCCACGGGGGAATCTATCAGCCCCAGCATTTT. The variable domain in full, completed from reference TRBV16 and TRBJ1-5, reads GEEVAQTPKHLVRGEGQKAKLYCAPIKGHSYVFWYQQVLKNEFKFLISFQNENVFDETGMPKERFSAKCLPNSPCSLEIQATKLEDSAVYFCASSPHGGIYQPQHFGDGTRLSIL.

The chain combines TRBV25-1 with TRBJ2-1; TRBD2 might be the D (5 bases). This CDR3 region has 14 residues. From germline, CDR1 is MGHDK and CDR2 SYGVNS. Trimming removed 11 bases from V and 4 bases from J, with 18 bases in between. CDR3: CASRTYGAYNEQFF. Written as DNA, the CDR3 is TGTGCCTCCCGGACTTATGGAGCGTACAATGAGCAGTTCTTC.

The chain employs TRBV29-1 and TRBJ2-7, with 7 bases matching TRBD2. This CDR3 has 16 residues. CDR1 and CDR2 from the germline V gene are SQVTM and ANQGSEA. The J segment lost 2 bases and the V segment lost 3 bases, leaving 13 bases of the junction unmatched. CDR3 sequence reads: CSVELSGSIKPYEQYF. The CDR3 DNA follows: TGCAGCGTTGAGCTTAGCGGGTCTATAAAGCCCTACGAGCAGTACTTC.

The rearrangement uses TRBV10-3 and TRBJ1-2, with D hard to call. Trimming removed 8 bases at V and 7 bases at J, with 11 bases between. CDR3 length equals 11 residues. The germline V gene encodes CDR1 ENHRY and CDR2 SYGVKD. Written as DNA, the CDR3 is TGTGCCATCCTCACGGGGAGTGGCTACACCTTC. Its protein product is CAILTGSGYTF.

The rearrangement joins TRBV10-1 to TRBJ2-5; the D gene is possibly TRBD2 (6 bases). V was shortened by 3 bases and J by 2 bases, with 7 bases between the two germline ends. In germline, CDR1 is WNHNN, CDR2 SYGVQD (reference sequence). The CDR3 sequence is 13 residues long. The CDR3 protein is CASSDGGQETQYF. In DNA form, the CDR3 reads TGCGCCAGCAGTGACGGGGGTCAAGAGACCCAGTACTTC.

The J gene is TRBJ1-2, the V gene TRBV10-2, with D perhaps matching TRBD1 (6 bases). The CDR3 runs to 16 residues. With 8 bases removed from V and 6 bases from J, the gap between germline ends came to 25 bases. The germline gives CDR1 WSHSY, CDR2 SAAADI. The CDR3 here is CASDLSWGGGGHGYTF. CDR3 in DNA: TGCGCCAGCGACCTGAGCTGGGGAGGGGGTGGTCATGGCTACACCTTC.

V is TRBV5-1 and J is TRBJ2-3; 7 bases agree with TRBD2. The CDR3 has 16 residues. The germline gives CDR1 SGHRS, CDR2 YFSETQ. The J segment lost 2 bases and the V segment lost 7 bases, leaving 13 bases of the junction unmatched. The CDR3 loop reads CASSPPPRLATDTQYF. The CDR3 nucleotides are TGCGCCAGCTCACCGCCACCGAGACTAGCCACAGATACGCAGTATTTT.